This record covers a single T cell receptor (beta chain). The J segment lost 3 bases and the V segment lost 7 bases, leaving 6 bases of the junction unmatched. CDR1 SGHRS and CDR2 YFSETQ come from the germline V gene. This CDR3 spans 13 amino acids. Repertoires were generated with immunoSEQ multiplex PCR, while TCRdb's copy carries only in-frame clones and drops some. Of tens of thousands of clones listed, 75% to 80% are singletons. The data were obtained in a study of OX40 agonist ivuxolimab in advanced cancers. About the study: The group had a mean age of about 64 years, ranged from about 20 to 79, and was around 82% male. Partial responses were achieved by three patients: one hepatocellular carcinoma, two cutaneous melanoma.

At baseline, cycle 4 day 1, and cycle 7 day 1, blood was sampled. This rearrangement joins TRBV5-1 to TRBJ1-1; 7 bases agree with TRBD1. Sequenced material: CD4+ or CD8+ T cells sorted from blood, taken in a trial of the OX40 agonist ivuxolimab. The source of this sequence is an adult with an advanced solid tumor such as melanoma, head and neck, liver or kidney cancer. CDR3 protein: CASQTGRDTEAFF. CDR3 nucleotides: TGCGCCAGCCAGACAGGGAGGGACACTGAAGCTTTCTTT. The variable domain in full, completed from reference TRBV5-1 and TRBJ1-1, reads KAGVTQTPRYLIKTRGQQVTLSCSPISGHRSVSWYQQTPGQGLQFLFEYFSETQRNKGNFPGRFSGRQFSNSRSEMNVSTLELGDSALYLCASQTGRDTEAFFGQGTRLTVV.